These T cell receptor beta chains were read from a single sample in a study of yellow fever vaccine responses in identical twins. TCRdb re-analysed the RT-PCR reads in MiXCR, keeping a single row per CDR3 protein. This table holds around 20,000 distinct CDR3 sequences, about two thirds found once. The sample consisted of T cells from blood (PBMCs), unsorted or a sorted subset (not recorded which), taken before or after yellow fever vaccination (not recorded which). The receptor set was obtained from a woman in her late teens or twenties who received the yellow fever vaccine. Each CDR3 is given with its conserved first and last residue. D genes are given only for firm matches. Only part of the rows carry a size: once, few, many, or a class if the clone is expanded.

v_gene	j_gene	d_gene	abundance	CDR3aa	CDR3nt
TRBV20-1	TRBJ2-1	NA	once	CSAGGLYYNEQFF	TGCAGTGCTGGAGGTCTCTACTACAATGAGCAGTTCTTC
TRBV20-1	TRBJ1-6	TRBD1	NA	CSAPGQGPSPLHF	TGCAGTGCTCCGGGACAGGGTCCCTCACCCCTCCACTTT
TRBV10-3	TRBJ2-1	TRBD2	few	CATKTSGDYNEQFF	TGTGCTACCAAAACTAGCGGGGATTACAATGAGCAGTTCTTC
TRBV5-1	TRBJ2-1	NA	NA	CASSLAISDNEQFF	TGCGCCAGCAGCTTGGCGATTTCGGACAATGAGCAGTTCTTC
TRBV7-2	TRBJ1-2	TRBD1	few	CASSPRQGVNYGYTF	TGTGCCAGCAGCCCTCGGCAGGGGGTAAACTATGGCTACACCTTC
TRBV6-1	TRBJ1-1	NA	NA	CASRVGERTNTEAFF	TGTGCCAGTAGGGTGGGAGAACGTACGAACACTGAAGCTTTCTTT
TRBV18	TRBJ2-5	TRBD1	NA	CASSQRQGETKYF	TGTGCCAGCTCACAACGACAGGGAGAGACCAAGTACTTC
TRBV3-1	TRBJ2-3	TRBD2	once	CASSPGTSGRAVDTQYF	TGTGCCAGCAGCCCCGGAACTAGCGGGAGGGCCGTAGATACGCAGTATTTT
TRBV19	TRBJ1-2	NA	once	CASSKGRGYGYTF	TGTGCCAGTAGTAAAGGCAGAGGCTATGGCTACACCTTC
TRBV20-1	TRBJ2-5	NA	NA	CSATLGDTQYF	TGCAGTGCTACTCTAGGCGACACCCAGTACTTC
TRBV4-2	TRBJ1-2	TRBD1	NA	CASSPLGTGSPNYGYTF	TGTGCCAGCAGCCCCTTGGGGACAGGGTCCCCTAACTATGGCTACACCTTC
TRBV11-2	TRBJ2-5	TRBD2	NA	CASSQGLAVPETQYF	TGTGCCAGCAGTCAAGGACTAGCGGTTCCTGAGACCCAGTACTTC
TRBV3-1	TRBJ2-3	NA	few	CASSPRKTSTDTQYF	TGTGCCAGCAGCCCTAGAAAGACTAGCACAGATACGCAGTATTTT
TRBV7-1	TRBJ2-1	TRBD2	NA	CASSSDSVGRARGEQFF	TGTGCCAGCAGCTCGGACTCGGTCGGGAGGGCCCGGGGGGAGCAGTTCTTC
TRBV18	TRBJ1-1	NA	once	CASSQTDMNTEAFF	TGCGCCAGCTCACAGACGGACATGAACACTGAAGCTTTCTTT
TRBV5-1	TRBJ1-2	TRBD1	NA	CASSSTGDNYGYTF	TGCGCCAGCAGCTCGACAGGGGATAACTATGGCTACACCTTC
TRBV28	TRBJ2-7	NA	NA	CASSPPLRGYEQYF	TGTGCCAGCAGTCCCCCCTTGCGGGGTTACGAGCAGTACTTC
TRBV15	TRBJ2-1	TRBD1	NA	CATSRETGVGAYNEQFF	TGTGCCACCAGCAGAGAAACAGGGGTCGGAGCCTACAATGAGCAGTTCTTC
TRBV13	TRBJ2-1	TRBD2	NA	CASSSEGTSGSEQFF	TGTGCCAGCAGCTCAGAGGGGACTAGCGGCAGTGAGCAGTTCTTC
TRBV4-1	TRBJ1-1	NA	NA	CASSLRQNTEAFF	TGCGCCAGCAGCCTCAGACAAAACACTGAAGCTTTCTTT
TRBV19	TRBJ2-4	TRBD1	NA	CASKDRGAKNIQYF	TGTGCCAGTAAGGACAGGGGTGCCAAAAACATTCAGTACTTC
TRBV2	TRBJ1-5	TRBD1	NA	CASSDYSGQGPQHF	TGTGCCAGCAGTGATTATTCCGGACAGGGTCCTCAGCATTTT
TRBV11-2	TRBJ2-7	TRBD2	NA	CASSLGWGGFTYEQYF	TGTGCCAGCAGCTTAGGATGGGGGGGATTTACCTACGAGCAGTACTTC
TRBV7-2	TRBJ2-7	NA	NA	CASSLIDTSYEQYF	TGTGCCAGCAGCTTAATAGACACATCCTACGAGCAGTACTTC
TRBV11-1	TRBJ2-7	TRBD2	NA	CASSPGGGEKSYEQYF	TGTGCCAGCAGCCCTGGGGGGGGGGAAAAGTCCTACGAGCAGTACTTC
TRBV2	TRBJ2-1	TRBD2	NA	CASSEGPAGVSWEQFF	TGTGCCAGCAGTGAAGGCCCAGCGGGAGTGTCTTGGGAGCAGTTCTTC
TRBV9	TRBJ2-1	NA	NA	CASSGNRLVF	TGTGCCAGCAGCGGCAACAGACTGGTCTTC
TRBV4-2	TRBJ2-5	NA	NA	CASSQATGGDQETQYF	TGTGCCAGCAGCCAGGCAACAGGGGGGGACCAGGAGACCCAGTACTTC
TRBV10-1	TRBJ1-1	NA	NA	CASSAQGNTEAFF	TGCGCCAGCAGCGCACAGGGGAACACTGAAGCTTTCTTT
TRBV10-3	TRBJ1-1	NA	NA	CAISPGTEAFF	TGTGCCATCAGTCCGGGGACTGAAGCTTTCTTT
TRBV7-2	TRBJ1-6	NA	NA	CASRKAGLMDSPLHF	TGTGCCAGCAGAAAGGCGGGACTCATGGATTCACCCCTCCACTTT